What follows are 9 T cell receptor beta chains derived from one specimen sequenced in a study of blood T cell repertoires in COVID-19. The table came from immunoSEQ multiplex PCR; TCRdb's copy has only in-frame clones and leaves some out. Of more than 95,000 clones in the sample, roughly 84% were seen once. The sample comprised peripheral blood. The receptors were sampled from a woman aged 60-70 years in a cohort sampled during active or convalescent COVID-19.

The chain has TRBV6-5 and TRBJ1-3; 8 bases are shared with TRBD1. V shed 6 bases, J shed 4 bases, and the junction held 2 bases outside the gene matches. Germline CDR1 and CDR2: MNHEY and SVGAGI. The CDR3 extends over 13 amino acids. CDR3 sequence reads: CASSWDRGNTIYF. CDR3 nucleotides: TGTGCCAGCAGCTGGGACAGGGGAAACACCATATATTTT.

This sequence joins TRBV6-5 and TRBJ2-3; TRBD2 matches 8 bases. The germline CDR1 and CDR2 sequences are MNHEY and SVGAGI. J was trimmed by 5 bases and V by 6 bases; bases with no gene match: 7. The CDR3 extends over 14 amino acids. CDR3 protein: CASRVIGRGDTQYF. CDR3 DNA: TGTGCCAGCAGGGTCATCGGGAGGGGAGATACGCAGTATTTT.

This clone showed up just once. This chain joins TRBV28 and TRBJ2-5; 13 nucleotides align to TRBD2. CDR3 length: 15 amino acids. V gave up 5 bases and J gave up 5 bases; unmatched junction bases: 5. The germline V gene encodes CDR1 MDHEN and CDR2 SYDVKM. For the CDR3, the DNA is TGTGCCAGCAGTCAAGGACTAGCGGGAGCGGAGACCCAGTACTTC. This translates into CASSQGLAGAETQYF.

This chain joins TRBV3-1 (or the pseudogene TRBV3-2) and TRBJ2-3, with 9 bases matching TRBD1. This CDR3 contains 16 residues. Germline values: CDR1 LGHDT, CDR2 YNNKEL (reference sequence). V gave up 0 bases and J gave up 2 bases; unmatched junction bases: 3. CDR3 bases: TGTGCCAGCAGCCAAGAGGGACAGGGCAACACAGATACGCAGTATTTT. Translating gives CASSQEGQGNTDTQYF.

V usage is TRBV9 and J usage is TRBJ2-5; TRBD2 agrees at 11 bases. The CDR3 contains 15 residues. V trimming: 3 bases; J trimming: 1 base; junction bases outside the gene matches: 2. CDR1 SGDLS and CDR2 YYNGEE come from the germline V gene. The CDR3 region is CASSASGGFQETQYF. As DNA, the CDR3 is TGTGCCAGCAGCGCTAGCGGGGGGTTCCAAGAGACCCAGTACTTC.

The chain links TRBV2 to TRBJ1-4; possibly TRBD1 for D (6 bases). Per the germline V gene, CDR1 is SNHLY and CDR2 is FYNNEI. There are 14 residues in the CDR3. The ends were cut back, 5 bases at V and 2 bases at J, with 9 bases in the middle. Here the CDR3 DNA reads TGTGCCAGCAGTACAGGGATGACTAATGAAAAACTGTTTTTT. Translation gives CASSTGMTNEKLFF.

The chain is built from TRBV7-9 and TRBJ2-1; 10 bases are a match to TRBD1. This CDR3 contains 15 residues. Germline CDR1 and CDR2: SEHNR and FQNEAQ (reference sequence). J gave up 6 bases and V 6 bases, and 8 bases lay outside the gene matches. CDR3 sequence (DNA): TGTGCCAGCAGTTTCTCCGGGACAGGGGCCAATGAGCAGTTCTTC. Translating gives CASSFSGTGANEQFF.

The V gene is TRBV15, the J gene TRBJ1-5; 10 bases match TRBD1. Germline V CDR1 and CDR2: LNHNV, YYDKDF (reference sequence). This CDR3 is 14 amino acids long. The V segment lost 6 bases and the J segment 7 bases; nucleotides outside the gene matches: 6. CDR3 region: CATRRDRGGQPQHF. As DNA, the CDR3 is TGTGCCACCAGGAGGGACAGGGGCGGGCAGCCCCAGCATTTT. Full variable domain (remainder filled in from reference TRBV15 and TRBJ1-5): DAMVIQNPRYQVTQFGKPVTLSCSQTLNHNVMYWYQQKSSQAPKLLFHYYDKDFNNEADTPDNFQSRRPNTSFCFLDIRSPGLGDTAMYLCATRRDRGGQPQHFGDGTRLSIL.

The sample holds one count of this clone. V gene TRBV18 combines with J gene TRBJ2-7, with a tentative D call TRBD1 (6 bases). CDR3 length: 14 amino acids. The V gene's germline CDR1 is KGHSH and CDR2 LQKENI. Trimming stripped 3 bases from V and 6 bases from J, with 15 bases between. The CDR3 bases are TGTGCCAGCTCACCCACAGGGTACGTACGCGAGCAGTACTTC. Its translation: CASSPTGYVREQYF.